This T cell receptor beta chain is drawn from a study of cytomegalovirus exposure and HLA in healthy donors. Study overall: One earlier analysis, a look at roughly 180 million T cells, found some 120 million unique TCR beta sequences.

Study-wide results and limits: Many donors carried some public TCRs, although rarity characterized most TCR sequences. CMV serostatus alone was available as immune exposure information.

Use of 60 Vbeta and 13 Jbeta primers characterized the PCR. Clones were read by immunoSEQ multiplex PCR, and TCRdb kept only the in-frame ones, dropping some. The repertoire holds some 110,000 clones, with 80% as singletons. These donors counted as nominally healthy when sampled, but unrecorded immune exposures were likely. With regard to this clone: Its antigen is undetermined.

The sample comprised PBMCs. This TCR was sampled from a man aged 25 to 40 in good health and CMV-seropositive.

CDR3 sequence (DNA): TGTGCCAGTAGTATAATAGGGCAGGGTAGAGATACGCAGTATTTT. This encodes CASSIIGQGRDTQYF. The chain combines TRBV19 with TRBJ2-3, with D tentatively TRBD1 (5 bases). The V end lost 2 bases, the J end lost 5 bases, and 14 bases lay between the germline ends. Germline V gene sequence: CDR1 LNHDA, CDR2 SQIVND (reference sequence). The CDR3 extends over 15 amino acids. The complete variable domain, with remaining parts taken from reference TRBV19 and TRBJ2-3, reads DGGITQSPKYLFRKEGQNVTLSCEQNLNHDAMYWYRQDPGQGLRLIYYSQIVNDFQKGDIAEGYSVSREKKESFPLTVTSAQKNPTAFYLCASSIIGQGRDTQYFGPGTRLTVL.